This record looks at one TCR beta chain sequence and its context. Its antigen remains unidentified. No much larger clone exists at a distance of one base, and base qualities are not known. The data originate from a study of blood T cell repertoires in COVID-19 (dated by TCRdb to 2018 to 2021). General notes on the study: The collaborator samples originated in the United States, Italy and Spain and spanned the acute and convalescent phases of COVID-19. The prospective study material was composed of cDNA or gDNA derived from T cells, B-cell-depleted T cells, or PBMCs. The dataset comprised deeply sampled blood TCRbeta repertoires from subjects exposed to, actively infected with, or recovered from COVID-19. The repertoires were released in a freely available public database meant as a resource for research on the immune response to SARS-CoV-2. Samples were obtained from the ongoing ImmuneRACE study (first 160 participants) and from roughly 1,300 subjects provided by 6 global collaborators. Sample metadata almost always included a de-identified subject ID, COVID-19 status, age in years and sex. Where available, HLA class I and class II types were taken from metadata supplied by the sample provider and were not determined by assay-based typing. Overall results and qualifications from the work: The amount of clinical and demographic metadata varied by source and participant and was provided uncurated.

The CDR1 and CDR2 encoded by the germline V gene are SGHRS and YFSETQ. Trimming leaves V shorter by 4 bases and J shorter by 0 bases, with the junction holding 6 bases beyond the gene matches. From cysteine to phenylalanine, the CDR3 is 15 amino acids long. Only the CDR3 part of the read is kept: 45 bases, read in frame from the first base. In the prospective study, participants were roughly 18 to 100 years old, resided in about two dozen geographic areas of the United States, and were enrolled through a virtual design. In the prospective study, cohorts were assigned on the basis of participant-reported clinical history obtained from a screening survey and a study questionnaire. For ImmuneRACE Cohort 3, a participant was defined as recovered based on two consecutive negative NP/OP PCR tests, clearance by a healthcare professional, or resolution of symptoms. Mobile phlebotomists in the prospective study collected whole blood, serum and a nasopharyngeal or oropharyngeal swab from every participant. Participants in the prospective study had the option to provide additional blood draws and questionnaires over a roughly 2-month period. Prospective study blood samples were shipped either frozen or at room temperature before DNA extraction.

TCRbeta CDR3 regions were amplified from genomic DNA using the immunoSEQ Assay, a bias-controlled multiplex PCR. Under the source paper's analysis protocol: The number of nucleated cells in each sample was estimated from the amplification of reference gene primers within the assay. To quantify the absolute abundance of each unique TCRbeta CDR3 rearrangement, sequence reads were collapsed and filtered. For each sample, productive Simpson clonality was calculated by taking the square root of Simpson's diversity index across productive rearrangements. The clones in this table, taken by TCRdb from immuneACCESS, are in-frame only. Not every clone is retained; where verified, under half of the shortfall comes from an unresolved V gene, and the cause of the rest is unknown. V and J calls and clone size follow that table, whereas D and trimming were derived from the DNA. Here the sample has around 300,000 clones; 80% to 90% occur a single time. The ten largest clones capture over 4.5% of the sample.

The sample comprised PBMCs or T cells enriched from blood (not recorded which). This sequence originates from a man younger than 40 who had recovered from COVID-19. This sequence uses TRBV5-1 and TRBJ2-5; 7 middle bases align to TRBD2. The CDR3 has the sequence CASSVKSGDQETQYF. The DNA sequence is as follows: TGCGCCAGCAGCGTGAAGAGCGGGGACCAAGAGACCCAGTACTTC.